There are many counts of the clone carrying this TCR beta chain. The source of the sample is a study of spatial heterogeneity in lung cancer. Time point of the sample: sample taken at primary tumor resection. The cohort: over 65 early-stage, untreated non-small cell lung cancer patients. Tumor, nontumor lung or frozen PBMC supplied whole RNA that was sequenced unsorted. The ends were cut back, 7 bases at V and 3 bases at J, with 15 bases in the middle. This CDR3 region has 14 residues. Germline V CDR1 and CDR2: SGHAT, FQNNGV. TCR cDNA molecules each had a unique molecular identifier. TCRdb itself ran the 5' RACE reads through MiXCR, one entry per CDR3 protein. In the table there are about 35,000 distinct CDR3 sequences, under 4% of which are singletons.

The receptor was isolated from a male donor with early-stage non-small cell lung cancer. Sequences were derived from normal lung tissue next to the tumor, sampled at surgery. The chain has TRBV11-2 and TRBJ2-5; D gene uncertain. CDR3 loop: CASTGVGQKETQYF. DNA for the CDR3: TGTGCCAGCACCGGAGTGGGTCAAAAAGAGACCCAGTACTTC.